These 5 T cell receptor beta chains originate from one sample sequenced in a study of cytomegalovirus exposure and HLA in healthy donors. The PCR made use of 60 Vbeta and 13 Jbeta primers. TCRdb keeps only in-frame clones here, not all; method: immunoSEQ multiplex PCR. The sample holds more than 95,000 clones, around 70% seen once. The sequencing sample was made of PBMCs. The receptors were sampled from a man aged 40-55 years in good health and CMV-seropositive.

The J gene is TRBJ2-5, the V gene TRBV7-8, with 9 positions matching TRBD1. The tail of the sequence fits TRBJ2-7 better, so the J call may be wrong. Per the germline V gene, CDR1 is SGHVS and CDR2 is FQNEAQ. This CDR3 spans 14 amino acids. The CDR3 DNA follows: TGTGCCAGCAGCCCATTGACAGGGGGCTACGAGCAGTACTTC. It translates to CASSPLTGGYEQYF.

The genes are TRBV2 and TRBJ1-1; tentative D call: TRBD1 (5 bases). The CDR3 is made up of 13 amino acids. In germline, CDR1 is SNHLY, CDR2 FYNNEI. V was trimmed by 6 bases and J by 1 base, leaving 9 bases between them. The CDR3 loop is CASRTTGNTEAFF. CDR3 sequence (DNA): TGTGCCAGCAGGACAACAGGGAACACTGAAGCTTTCTTT. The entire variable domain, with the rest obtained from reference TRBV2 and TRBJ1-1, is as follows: EPEVTQTPSHQVTQMGQEVILRCVPISNHLYFYWYRQILGQKVEFLVSFYNNEISEKSEIFDDQFSVERPDGSNFTLKIRSTKLEDSAMYFCASRTTGNTEAFFGQGTRLTVV.

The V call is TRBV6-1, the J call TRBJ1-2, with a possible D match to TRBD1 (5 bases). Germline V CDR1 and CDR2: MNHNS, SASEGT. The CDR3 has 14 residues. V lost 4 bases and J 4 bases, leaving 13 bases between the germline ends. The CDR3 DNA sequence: TGTGCCAGCAGTGGAAACAGGTTAGGCTATGGCTACACCTTC. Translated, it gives CASSGNRLGYGYTF.

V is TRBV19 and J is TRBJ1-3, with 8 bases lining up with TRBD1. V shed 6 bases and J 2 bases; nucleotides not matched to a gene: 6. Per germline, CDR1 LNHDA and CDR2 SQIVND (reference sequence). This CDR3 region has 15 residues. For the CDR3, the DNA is TGTGCCAGTAGGGGACAGGCTACGGCTGGAAACACCATATATTTT. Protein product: CASRGQATAGNTIYF.

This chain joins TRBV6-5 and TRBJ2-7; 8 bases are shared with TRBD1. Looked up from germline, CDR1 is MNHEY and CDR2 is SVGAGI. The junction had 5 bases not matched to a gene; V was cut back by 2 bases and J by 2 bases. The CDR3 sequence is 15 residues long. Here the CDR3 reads CASSYGTGTTYEQYF. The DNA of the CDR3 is TGTGCCAGCAGTTACGGGACAGGAACGACCTACGAGCAGTACTTC.